These 16 T cell receptor beta chains share one sample of origin, sequenced in a study of control samples from healthy donors and cancer patients. Produced via immunoSEQ multiplex PCR; TCRdb's table is partial and in-frame only. This table holds 150,000 to 200,000 clones, 91% found once. Sequencing input: blood. These receptors all come from a woman between 25 and 40 years old in good health.

The chain carries TRBV29-1 and TRBJ1-1; the D is unclear. The CDR3 has 11 amino acids. V lost 5 bases and J 0 bases, leaving 4 bases between the germline ends. Looked up from germline, CDR1 is SQVTM and CDR2 is ANQGSEA. The CDR3 nucleotides are TGCAGCGTTCAGATGAACACTGAAGCTTTCTTT. Protein product: CSVQMNTEAFF. Using reference TRBV29-1 and TRBJ1-1 for the parts outside the CDR3, the full variable domain is SAVISQKPSRDICQRGTSLTIQCQVDSQVTMMFWYRQQPGQSLTLIATANQGSEATYESGFVIDKFPISRPNLTFSTLTVSNMSPEDSSIYLCSVQMNTEAFFGQGTRLTVV.

CDR3 protein: CASSQGPRINEKLFF. CDR3 coding DNA: TGTGCCAGCAGCCAAGGACCCAGGATTAATGAAAAACTGTTTTTT. This rearrangement joins TRBV14 to TRBJ1-4; D ambiguous. Per the germline V gene, CDR1 is SGHDN and CDR2 is FVKESK. There are 15 residues in the CDR3. V lost 1 base to trimming and J lost 4 bases, with 10 bases between them.

This chain connects TRBV6-2 or TRBV6-3 to TRBJ2-7; 8 bases are a match to TRBD2. CDR3 size: 13 residues. After removal of 5 bases from V and 2 bases from J, the junction contained 2 bases not matched to a gene. Germline-derived CDR1 and CDR2 are MNHEY and SVGEGT. CDR3 in DNA: TGTGCCAGCAGTCACGGGAGGGCCTACGAGCAGTACTTC. It yields the protein CASSHGRAYEQYF.

V is TRBV24-1 and J is TRBJ1-3; tentatively, D is TRBD1 (6 bases). V lost 4 bases to trimming and J lost 0 bases, with 12 bases between them. The length of the CDR3 is 16 residues. CDR1 KGHDR and CDR2 SFDVKD come from the germline V gene. The CDR3 region has the DNA TGTGCCACCAGTGACTCAACGGACAGCTCTGGAAACACCATATATTTT. Its translation: CATSDSTDSSGNTIYF.

This chain connects TRBV11-3 to TRBJ2-7; TRBD1 matches at 12 bases. CDR1 and CDR2 (germline): SGHNT, YENEEA. V shed 4 bases, J shed 7 bases, and the junction held 8 bases outside the gene matches. This CDR3 spans 15 amino acids. The CDR3 nucleotides read TGTGCCAGCAGCTCCCCGGGACAGGGGGCGCCTGAGCAGTACTTC. Protein sequence: CASSSPGQGAPEQYF.

The chain combines TRBV11-2 with TRBJ2-3; 8 bases map to TRBD1. Germline CDR1 reads SGHAT; CDR2 reads FQNNGV. CDR3 size: 17 residues. The J segment lost 1 base and the V segment lost 5 bases, leaving 11 bases of the junction unmatched. The CDR3 DNA reads TGTGCCAGCAGCCCTTATAGCGACAGGGGCGGCACAGATACGCAGTATTTT. Translating gives CASSPYSDRGGTDTQYF.

The chain joins TRBV28 to TRBJ1-1; D might be TRBD1 (6 bases). CDR1 is MDHEN, CDR2 SYDVKM, per germline. The CDR3 consists of 12 residues. V gave up 6 bases and J gave up 1 base, with 6 bases separating them. The CDR3 reads CASRQGNTEAFF. The CDR3 nucleotides read TGTGCCAGCAGACAGGGGAACACTGAAGCTTTCTTT. The whole variable domain, filled in from reference TRBV28 and TRBJ1-1, reads DVKVTQSSRYLVKRTGEKVFLECVQDMDHENMFWYRQDPGLGLRLIYFSYDVKMKEKGDIPEGYSVSREKKERFSLILESASTNQTSMYLCASRQGNTEAFFGQGTRLTVV.

This CDR3 is CASSYYTGTEAFF. DNA of the CDR3: TGTGCCAGCAGTTACTACACAGGGACTGAAGCTTTCTTT. J is TRBJ1-1 and V is TRBV6-2 or TRBV6-3, with D perhaps matching TRBD1 (6 bases). The CDR3 loop spans 13 amino acids. Looked up from germline, CDR1 is MNHEY and CDR2 is SVGEGT. Deletions cut 1 base from V and 5 bases from J, with 8 bases between.

This chain's CDR3 is CASSYSGEPNSPLHF. CDR3 bases: TGTGCCAGCAGTTACTCAGGGGAGCCTAATTCACCCCTCCACTTT. The chain employs TRBV6-5 and TRBJ1-6, with D perhaps TRBD1 (5 bases). The germline CDR1 and CDR2 sequences are MNHEY and SVGAGI. V was clipped by 0 bases and J by 6 bases, with 9 bases between them. This CDR3 is 15 amino acids long.

On this clone: Other DNA sequences in the same sample also yield this CDR3. The chain is built from TRBV5-4 and TRBJ1-4; D is uncertain. V lost 2 bases, J lost 2 bases, and 7 bases lay in between. This CDR3 has 14 residues. Germline CDR1 and CDR2: SGHNT and YYREEE (reference sequence). CDR3: CASSFGQTNEKLFF. CDR3 nucleotides: TGTGCCAGCAGCTTTGGGCAGACTAATGAAAAACTGTTTTTT.

This clone was found once. As DNA, the CDR3 is TGTGCCAGCAGCCCGGGACGGACCTATGGCTACACCTTC. This translates into CASSPGRTYGYTF. The chain carries TRBV3-1 (or the pseudogene TRBV3-2) and TRBJ1-2; possible D gene TRBD1, 5 bases. The CDR3 contains 13 residues. V was trimmed by 4 bases and J by 4 bases, leaving 10 bases between them. Per germline, CDR1 LGHDT and CDR2 YNNKEL (reference sequence).

V is TRBV6-5 and J is TRBJ1-4, with D possibly being TRBD1 (6 bases). Trimming pared 2 bases from V and 4 bases from J, leaving 11 bases between. CDR3 length equals 15 residues. From germline, CDR1 is MNHEY and CDR2 SVGAGI. CDR3 amino acids: CASSYGRGINEKLFF. The CDR3 nucleotides read TGTGCCAGCAGTTACGGGAGGGGGATTAATGAAAAACTGTTTTTT.

V usage is TRBV15 and J usage is TRBJ2-2; D remains ambiguous. Trimming removed 1 base from V and 5 bases from J, with 8 bases in between. The CDR3 runs to 14 residues. CDR1 LNHNV and CDR2 YYDKDF come from the germline V gene (reference sequence). The CDR3 DNA reads as TGTGCCACCAGCAGAGGGGTTGAGACCGGGGAGCTGTTTTTT. This translates into CATSRGVETGELFF.

V and J are TRBV6-8 and TRBJ2-7, with 13 positions matching TRBD2. The germline V gene has CDR1 MNHGY and CDR2 SAAAGT. The CDR3 has 18 residues. Trimming took 2 bases from V and 0 from J; bases not matched to a gene: 7. The DNA for the CDR3 is TGTGCCAGCAGTTACCCGGGACTAGCGGGGCCCCACTCCTACGAGCAGTACTTC. This translates into CASSYPGLAGPHSYEQYF.

This clone was counted once. The CDR3 is CASSLGGYGYTF. For the CDR3, the DNA is TGTGCCAGCAGCTTGGGGGGGTATGGCTACACCTTC. The V gene is TRBV7-2, the J gene TRBJ1-2, with D possibly being TRBD1 (5 bases). Per germline, CDR1 SGHTA and CDR2 FQGNSA. Trimming removed 3 bases at V and 5 bases at J, with 7 bases between. The CDR3 sequence is 12 residues long. The complete variable domain, with remaining parts taken from reference TRBV7-2 and TRBJ1-2, reads GAGVSQSPSNKVTEKGKDVELRCDPISGHTALYWYRQSLGQGLEFLIYFQGNSAPDKSGLPSDRFSAERTGGSVSTLTIQRTQQEDSAVYLCASSLGGYGYTFGSGTRLTVV.

J is TRBJ1-1 and V is TRBV19; D might be TRBD1 (5 bases). The germline V and J ends were trimmed by 5 bases and 5 bases, with 12 bases remaining between them. The CDR3 is made up of 13 amino acids. Looked up from germline, CDR1 is LNHDA and CDR2 is SQIVND (reference sequence). The CDR3 bases are TGTGCCAGTAGTGCCAGGGTAAGAACTGAAGCTTTCTTT. Encoded protein: CASSARVRTEAFF.